Shown below are 25 T cell receptor beta chains from a single sample sequenced in a study of CXCR3-negative and CXCR3-positive naive CD8 T cells. Preparation of TRB cDNA libraries relied on 5' RACE carrying UMI labels. TCRdb re-called the 5' RACE reads; one entry per CDR3 protein, DNA not given. The sample is made up of over 70,000 distinct CDR3 sequences, and the top ten hold 1.7% of it. Sequenced input: naive CXCR3- CD8+ T cells from blood. This sample's subset: CD45RO-CCR7+CD27+CD95- naive CD8+ T cells lacking CXCR3 (TNR3-). These TCRs come from a human donor in good health. Some clones in this sample may be carry-over from other donors' samples.

The gene calls are TRBV15 and TRBJ2-3; TCRdb selects TRBD2, and the lack of DNA leaves this call unchecked. Germline V gene sequence: CDR1 LNHNV, CDR2 YYDKDF (reference sequence). The CDR3 contains 15 residues. This CDR3 reads CATSRERVGTDTQYF.

The V gene is TRBV6-6, the J gene TRBJ1-4; TCRdb reports TRBD1, a call that lacks DNA to check it against. Germline V CDR1 and CDR2: MNHNY, SVGAGI (reference sequence). The CDR3 extends over 20 amino acids. The CDR3 loop reads CASSYPLDGPGADANEKLFF.

CDR3 loop: CSADDTDTQYF. V and J are TRBV20-1 and TRBJ2-3. This CDR3 has 11 amino acids. Germline CDR1 is DFQATT and CDR2 is SNEGSKA (reference sequence).

This sequence joins TRBV28 and TRBJ2-7; without DNA, the TCRdb call of TRBD1 cannot be checked. Germline V CDR1 and CDR2: MDHEN, SYDVKM. This CDR3 has 14 residues. The CDR3 is CASRRGTSSYEQYF.

V is TRBV28 and J is TRBJ2-1; the TCRdb D gene call, TRBD1, has no DNA to confirm it. Germline values: CDR1 MDHEN, CDR2 SYDVKM. The CDR3 runs to 12 residues. CDR3 region: CASSPQDNEQFF.

CDR3 in amino acids: CSVTFTSSYEQYF. The chain couples TRBV29-1 to TRBJ2-7. Germline V CDR1 and CDR2: SQVTM, ANQGSEA. The CDR3 loop spans 13 amino acids.

The chain uses TRBV9 and TRBJ2-5; TCRdb outputs TRBD1, but without DNA this stays unchecked. Germline lookup yields CDR1 SGDLS and CDR2 YYNGEE. CDR3 length: 15 residues. CDR3 loop: CASSAAGQIPETQYF.

The V and J genes are TRBV7-9 and TRBJ2-7; without DNA, the TCRdb call of TRBD1 cannot be checked. The V gene's germline CDR1 is SEHNR and CDR2 FQNEAQ (reference sequence). The CDR3 covers 12 residues. This CDR3 is CASSLTDYEQYF.

The J gene is TRBJ2-7, the V gene TRBV9; the D gene TCRdb calls, TRBD1, cannot be checked with no DNA. The CDR3 loop spans 14 amino acids. Germline CDR1 SGDLS, CDR2 YYNGEE. The CDR3 sequence is CASSAGTGGYEQYF.

The genes are TRBV28 and TRBJ1-5; the TCRdb call, TRBD1, lacks DNA for checking. The CDR3 consists of 18 residues. Germline CDR1 and CDR2: MDHEN and SYDVKM. The CDR3 region is CASSFVAGGENSNQPQHF.

The rearrangement links TRBV9 to TRBJ2-5; the TRBD2 assignment by TCRdb is unverifiable without DNA. Germline CDR1 SGDLS, CDR2 YYNGEE. The CDR3 covers 18 residues. The chain's CDR3 is CASSVDILLAPNQETQYF. Together with reference TRBV9 and TRBJ2-5, the CDR3 gives the full variable domain: DSGVTQTPKHLITATGQRVTLRCSPRSGDLSVYWYQQSLDQGLQFLIQYYNGEERAKGNILERFSAQQFPDLHSELNLSSLELGDSALYFCASSVDILLAPNQETQYFGPGTRLLVL.

V usage is TRBV29-1 and J usage is TRBJ2-1. Germline CDR1 reads SQVTM; CDR2 reads ANQGSEA. This CDR3 has 13 residues. CDR3 protein: CSVEVTPYNEQFF.

CDR3 sequence reads: CASQGGPPNTEAFF. The chain joins TRBV10-2 to TRBJ1-1; TCRdb gives TRBD1 as the D gene, but with no DNA this cannot be confirmed. The CDR3 consists of 14 residues. Germline-derived CDR1 and CDR2 are WSHSY and SAAADI.

The genes are TRBV5-5 and TRBJ2-7; TCRdb's assignment of TRBD2 cannot be checked, as there is no DNA. The CDR3 is 15 amino acids. CDR1 SGHKS and CDR2 YYEKEE come from the germline V gene (reference sequence). CDR3 sequence reads: CASSPGTGYLYEQYF.

The V call is TRBV29-1, the J call TRBJ2-7; with no DNA, the TCRdb D assignment of TRBD1 cannot be verified. The V gene's germline CDR1 is SQVTM and CDR2 ANQGSEA. This CDR3 region has 12 residues. This chain's CDR3 is CSIQWAGSEQYF.

The chain uses TRBV29-1 and TRBJ2-7; TCRdb's D call, TRBD1, is unchecked because there is no DNA. CDR3 size: 12 residues. Germline V gives CDR1 SQVTM, CDR2 ANQGSEA. CDR3: CSTTEGSYEQYF.

The chain recombines TRBV7-2 with TRBJ2-7. This CDR3 is built from 14 residues. Germline CDR1 and CDR2: SGHTA and FQGNSA. CDR3 protein: CASSSTQDSYEQYF.

The chain has TRBV27 and TRBJ2-7; TCRdb selects TRBD1, and the lack of DNA leaves this call unchecked. CDR3 length: 15 amino acids. The germline gives CDR1 MNHEY, CDR2 SMNVEV (reference sequence). The CDR3 sequence: CASGGGPSIPGEQYF.

CDR3 loop: CASSPSAGGPFTGELFF. The chain recombines TRBV7-3 with TRBJ2-2; TCRdb selects TRBD2, and the lack of DNA leaves this call unchecked. Per the germline V gene, CDR1 is SGHTA and CDR2 is FQGTGA. The CDR3 is 17 amino acids.

The chain joins TRBV13 to TRBJ2-7; TCRdb indicates TRBD1, and absent DNA this call remains unverified. The germline V gene has CDR1 PRHDT and CDR2 FYEKMQ (reference sequence). The CDR3 runs 13 residues. The CDR3 is CATSTGANYEQYF. Complete variable domain (other parts from reference TRBV13 and TRBJ2-7): AAGVIQSPRHLIKEKRETATLKCYPIPRHDTVYWYQQGPGQDPQFLISFYEKMQSDKGSIPDRFSAQQFSDYHSELNMSSLELGDSALYFCATSTGANYEQYFGPGTRLTVT.

The rearrangement links TRBV28 to TRBJ2-5; TCRdb selects TRBD1, and the lack of DNA leaves this call unchecked. Looked up from germline, CDR1 is MDHEN and CDR2 is SYDVKM. CDR3 length equals 18 residues. This CDR3 reads CASSPPGGQEGGEETQYF.

This chain uses TRBV4-3 with TRBJ1-1. Germline-derived CDR1 and CDR2 are LGHNA and YSLEER. The CDR3 contains 14 residues. The CDR3 sequence: CASSQDPGYGEAFF.

The V gene is TRBV5-1, the J gene TRBJ2-3. Germline loops: CDR1 SGHRS, CDR2 YFSETQ. This CDR3 contains 15 residues. This CDR3 reads CASRLGTPSTDTQYF.

The genes are TRBV25-1 and TRBJ2-2; TCRdb reports TRBD2, a call that lacks DNA to check it against. Per the germline V gene, CDR1 is MGHDK and CDR2 is SYGVNS. The CDR3 has 14 amino acids. CDR3 protein: CASSGPGTIGELFF.

The chain carries TRBV7-2 and TRBJ2-2. The CDR3 has 16 residues. The germline gives CDR1 SGHTA, CDR2 FQGNSA. The CDR3 is CASSLGPEMNTGELFF.